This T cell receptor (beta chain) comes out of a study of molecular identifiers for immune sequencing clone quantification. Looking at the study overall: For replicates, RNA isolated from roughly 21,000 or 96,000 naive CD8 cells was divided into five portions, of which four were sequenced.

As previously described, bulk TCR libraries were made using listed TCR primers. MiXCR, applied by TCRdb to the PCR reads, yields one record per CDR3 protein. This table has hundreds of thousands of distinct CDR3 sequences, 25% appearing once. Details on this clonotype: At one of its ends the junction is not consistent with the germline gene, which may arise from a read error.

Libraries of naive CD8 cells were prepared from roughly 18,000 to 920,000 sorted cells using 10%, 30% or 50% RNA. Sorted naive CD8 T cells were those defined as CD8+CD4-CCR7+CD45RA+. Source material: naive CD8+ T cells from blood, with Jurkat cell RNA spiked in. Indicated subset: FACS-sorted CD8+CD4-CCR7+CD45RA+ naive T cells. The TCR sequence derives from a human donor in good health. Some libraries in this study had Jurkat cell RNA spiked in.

The CDR3 DNA sequence: TGTGCCAGCTCCCGGCCGGGGTCCACCTACGGGCAGTACTTC. Translating it yields CASSRPGSTYGQYF. The chain employs TRBV18 and TRBJ2-7, with D possibly TRBD2 on 5 matching bases. The CDR3 is 14 residues long. Germline values: CDR1 KGHSH, CDR2 LQKENI.